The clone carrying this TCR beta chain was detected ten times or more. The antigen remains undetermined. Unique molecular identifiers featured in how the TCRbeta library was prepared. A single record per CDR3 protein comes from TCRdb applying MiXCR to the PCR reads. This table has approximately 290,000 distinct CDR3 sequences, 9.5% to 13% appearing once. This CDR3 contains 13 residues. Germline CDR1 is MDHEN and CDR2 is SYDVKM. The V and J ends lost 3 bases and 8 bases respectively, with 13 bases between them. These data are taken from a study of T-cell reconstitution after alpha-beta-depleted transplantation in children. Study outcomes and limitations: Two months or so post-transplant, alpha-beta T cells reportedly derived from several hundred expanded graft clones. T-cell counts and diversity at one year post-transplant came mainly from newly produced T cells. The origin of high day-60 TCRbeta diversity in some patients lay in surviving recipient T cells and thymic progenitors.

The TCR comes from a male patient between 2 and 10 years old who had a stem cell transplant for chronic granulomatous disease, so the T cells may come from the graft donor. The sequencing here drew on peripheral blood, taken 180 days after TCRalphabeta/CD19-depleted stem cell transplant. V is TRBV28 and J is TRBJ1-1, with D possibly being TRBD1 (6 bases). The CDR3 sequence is CASSLWPTGEAFF. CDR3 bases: TGTGCCAGCAGTTTGTGGCCGACAGGCGAAGCTTTCTTT.